The 24 T cell receptor beta chains listed next were all sequenced from one sample in a study of T cell changes during pregnancy in multiple sclerosis. The repertoire was sequenced with immunoSEQ multiplex PCR; TCRdb's copy has only in-frame clones and lacks some. The table has 65,000 to 90,000 clones, roughly nine tenths seen once. The source material was PBMCs, sampled in the first trimester of pregnancy. These receptors were taken from a female donor in good health, serving as a control in a pregnancy study. Some clones in this sample may be carry-over from other donors' samples.

This clone was seen a single time. This sequence joins TRBV29-1 and TRBJ1-1; no definite D call. In germline, CDR1 is SQVTM, CDR2 ANQGSEA. The CDR3 length is 13 residues. The CDR3, as DNA: TGCAGTACCAAGGCAGGCATGAACACTGAAGCTTTCTTT. This encodes CSTKAGMNTEAFF.

The chain recombines TRBV21-1 with TRBJ1-2; the table names TRBD1, a call not compared with the DNA. TRBV21-1 is deemed a pseudogene. This CDR3 is built from 19 residues. The CDR3 DNA is TGTGCCAGCAGCAAAGACGAAGGGTTAGACAGGCGAATCGTCTATGGCTACACCTTC. This gives the protein CASSKDEGLDRRIVYGYTF.

The chain is built from TRBV2 and TRBJ2-1, with 8 bases matching TRBD2. CDR3 length: 14 residues. V shed 10 bases, J shed 2 bases, and the junction held 7 bases outside the gene matches. CDR1 is SNHLY and CDR2 is FYNNEI in the germline V gene. CDR3 residues: CAILSGGAYNEQFF. The CDR3, as DNA: TGTGCCATCCTGTCGGGGGGGGCCTACAATGAGCAGTTCTTC.

This sequence joins TRBV4-1 and TRBJ1-1, with D uncertain. CDR3 length equals 14 residues. The germline CDR1 and CDR2 sequences are MGHRA and YSYEKL. Trimming cost V 5 bases and J 0 bases, with 10 bases left between them. CDR3 DNA sequence: TGCGCCAGCAGCTTTGCGGCATTGAACACTGAAGCTTTCTTT. This translates into CASSFAALNTEAFF.

The CDR3 region is CASAWATLNTEAFF. The CDR3 DNA reads TGTGCCAGCGCCTGGGCTACGTTAAACACTGAAGCTTTCTTT. This chain connects TRBV28 to TRBJ1-1, with D unresolved. Germline V gene lookup returns CDR1 MDHEN and CDR2 SYDVKM. The CDR3 is 14 residues long. The V end was cut by 8 bases, the J end by 2 bases, with 15 bases between. Variable domain in full (rest from reference TRBV28 and TRBJ1-1): DVKVTQSSRYLVKRTGEKVFLECVQDMDHENMFWYRQDPGLGLRLIYFSYDVKMKEKGDIPEGYSVSREKKERFSLILESASTNQTSMYLCASAWATLNTEAFFGQGTRLTVV.

The chain carries TRBV28 and TRBJ1-1, with 9 nucleotides matching TRBD1. Germline V gene lookup returns CDR1 MDHEN and CDR2 SYDVKM. CDR3 length: 12 residues. The V segment lost 9 bases and the J segment 11 bases; nucleotides outside the gene matches: 10. CDR3 DNA: TGTGCCAGTCTTGAGGACAGGGGATTTGCTTTCTTT. Translating it yields CASLEDRGFAFF.

A single count supports this clone. The V gene is TRBV9, the J gene TRBJ2-5; D perhaps matches TRBD1 (5 bases). This CDR3 contains 13 residues. V was pared by 3 bases and J by 4 bases, with 10 bases between. In germline, CDR1 is SGDLS, CDR2 YYNGEE. CDR3 loop: CASSADSLETQYF. The DNA of the CDR3 is TGTGCCAGCAGCGCCGACAGCCTAGAGACCCAGTACTTC.

The rearrangement joins TRBV5-4 to TRBJ2-5; tentatively, D is TRBD1 (5 bases). The CDR3 covers 14 residues. Germline V lookup: CDR1 SGHNT, CDR2 YYREEE (reference sequence). Trimming stripped 4 bases from V and 2 bases from J, with 12 bases between. The CDR3 nucleotides are TGTGCCAGCAGCGCCCAGGGTCGTCAAGAGACCCAGTACTTC. Protein product: CASSAQGRQETQYF.

The gene calls are TRBV13 and TRBJ2-1; 12 nucleotides align to TRBD1. Germline-derived CDR1 and CDR2 are PRHDT and FYEKMQ (reference sequence). This CDR3 is 15 amino acids long. The J segment lost 8 bases and the V segment lost 5 bases, leaving 7 bases of the junction unmatched. CDR3 sequence (DNA): TGTGCCAGCAGCCCAACCGGGACAGGGGGCTATGAGCAGTTCTTC. Its translation: CASSPTGTGGYEQFF.

This rearrangement joins TRBV7-2 to TRBJ1-5; D gene unclear. V lost 5 bases and J lost 9, with 14 bases in between. The CDR3 is 13 amino acids. Germline CDR1 SGHTA, CDR2 FQGNSA. CDR3: CASSTPSRGPQHF. The CDR3, as DNA: TGTGCCAGCAGCACCCCCTCTCGGGGGCCCCAGCATTTT. The full variable domain, completed using reference TRBV7-2 and TRBJ1-5, is GAGVSQSPSNKVTEKGKDVELRCDPISGHTALYWYRQSLGQGLEFLIYFQGNSAPDKSGLPSDRFSAERTGGSVSTLTIQRTQQEDSAVYLCASSTPSRGPQHFGDGTRLSIL.

The V gene is TRBV4-1, the J gene TRBJ1-6; possibly TRBD1 for D (5 bases). This CDR3 spans 15 amino acids. Germline V CDR1 and CDR2: MGHRA, YSYEKL. Deletions cut 1 base from V and 10 bases from J, with 14 bases between. DNA for the CDR3: TGCGCCAGCAGCCAAGCGGGCAGGGATCGATCACCCCTCCACTTT. This encodes CASSQAGRDRSPLHF.

This clone was seen a single time. This chain connects TRBV28 to TRBJ2-7; 7 bases match TRBD1. Germline CDR1 and CDR2: MDHEN and SYDVKM. The V and J ends lost 4 bases and 1 base, in that order; junction bases with no gene match: 4. The CDR3 consists of 14 residues. The CDR3 reads CASSYGTASYEQYF. The CDR3 DNA is TGTGCCAGCAGTTACGGGACAGCATCCTACGAGCAGTACTTC.

V usage is TRBV7-9 and J usage is TRBJ1-4; D perhaps matches TRBD1 (5 bases). Germline CDR1 is SEHNR and CDR2 is FQNEAQ (reference sequence). Trimming stripped 6 bases from V and 0 bases from J, with 11 bases between. This CDR3 comprises 15 residues. The CDR3 DNA sequence: TGTGCCAGCAGTCAGGGATGGGCAACTAATGAAAAACTGTTTTTT. It is translated as CASSQGWATNEKLFF.

The rearrangement uses TRBV25-1 and TRBJ2-5, with a weak D call TRBD1 (5 bases). Trimming took off 3 bases at V and 1 base at J, with 9 bases between the two ends. Germline loops: CDR1 MGHDK, CDR2 SYGVNS. CDR3 length: 14 residues. The DNA of the CDR3 is TGTGCCAGCAGTGACAGGGTGATCCAAGAGACCCAGTACTTC. Its protein is CASSDRVIQETQYF.

The chain links TRBV10-3 to TRBJ1-1, with 7 bases fitting TRBD1. J gave up 0 bases and V 6 bases, and 4 bases lay outside the gene matches. CDR3 length equals 14 residues. CDR1 is ENHRY, CDR2 SYGVKD, per germline. CDR3 in DNA: TGTGCCATCAGGGTCACAGGGGTGAACACTGAAGCTTTCTTT. It encodes CAIRVTGVNTEAFF.

V usage is TRBV15 and J usage is TRBJ2-5, with D tentatively TRBD2 (5 bases). Germline V CDR1 and CDR2: LNHNV, YYDKDF (reference sequence). CDR3 length: 14 amino acids. V was pared by 2 bases and J by 5 bases, with 12 bases between. The CDR3 sequence is CATSRNGLRETQYF. Here the CDR3 DNA reads TGTGCCACCAGCAGAAATGGACTGCGCGAGACCCAGTACTTC.

This sequence joins TRBV9 and TRBJ2-3; TRBD2 aligns across 10 bases. The V gene end was trimmed by 4 bases and the J gene end by 1 base; junction bases not matched to a gene: 3. This CDR3 spans 15 amino acids. Germline V gene data show CDR1 as SGDLS and CDR2 as YYNGEE. CDR3 amino acids: CASSPGLAGTDTQYF. DNA for the CDR3: TGTGCCAGCAGCCCCGGACTAGCGGGCACAGATACGCAGTATTTT.

V is TRBV5-6 and J is TRBJ2-5; 12 bases fit TRBD2. Per germline, CDR1 SGHDT and CDR2 YYEEEE. The CDR3 runs to 18 residues. V lost 4 bases, J lost 5 bases, and 15 bases stayed unmatched. CDR3 sequence (DNA): TGTGCCAGCAGCCACGGGGGGCTAGCGGGAGGGCAGGGGGAGACCCAGTACTTC. Encoded protein: CASSHGGLAGGQGETQYF.

V is TRBV7-2 and J is TRBJ1-2, with a tentative D call TRBD1 (5 bases). Germline V lookup: CDR1 SGHTA, CDR2 FQGNSA. The V and J ends lost 5 bases and 3 bases respectively, with 13 bases between them. The CDR3 covers 14 residues. CDR3 DNA: TGTGCCAGCAGCCTGGGGCGGACGGACTATGGCTACACCTTC. Its protein product is CASSLGRTDYGYTF.

The chain recombines TRBV5-1 with TRBJ2-1; 7 bases fit TRBD1. Per germline, CDR1 SGHRS and CDR2 YFSETQ. The CDR3 runs 14 residues. Trimming cost V 3 bases and J 8 bases; bases outside gene matches: 8. The CDR3 here is CASSSSYRGYEQFF. DNA for the CDR3: TGCGCCAGCAGCTCCTCGTACAGGGGATATGAGCAGTTCTTC.

The rearrangement joins TRBV18 to TRBJ2-7, with D perhaps TRBD1 (6 bases). This CDR3 is built from 16 residues. Trimming stripped 3 bases from V and 0 bases from J, with 15 bases between. From germline, CDR1 is KGHSH and CDR2 LQKENI. CDR3 nucleotide sequence: TGTGCCAGCTCACCCCGAGTGGGACAAAGCTCCTACGAGCAGTACTTC. Translation gives CASSPRVGQSSYEQYF. Variable domain in full (rest from reference TRBV18 and TRBJ2-7): NAGVMQNPRHLVRRRGQEARLRCSPMKGHSHVYWYRQLPEEGLKFMVYLQKENIIDESGMPKERFSAEFPKEGPSILRIQQVVRGDSAAYFCASSPRVGQSSYEQYFGPGTRLTVT.

In this sample, this clone turned up many times. The chain has TRBV28 and TRBJ1-1; tentative D call: TRBD1 (6 bases). This CDR3 contains 14 residues. The V gene lost 6 bases and the J gene lost 3 bases, with 14 bases spanning the gap. Germline V lookup: CDR1 MDHEN, CDR2 SYDVKM. CDR3 coding DNA: TGTGCCAGCAGGGTACAACAGGGTCACACTGAAGCTTTCTTT. Translating it yields CASRVQQGHTEAFF.

This clone has a single count. V gene TRBV2 combines with J gene TRBJ2-3; TRBD2 matches at 7 bases. Germline V gene sequence: CDR1 SNHLY, CDR2 FYNNEI. This CDR3 spans 15 amino acids. V shed 6 bases and J 2 bases; nucleotides not matched to a gene: 8. The CDR3 DNA reads TGTGCCAGCAGAGAGCTAGCGGCGAACACAGATACGCAGTATTTT. Residues: CASRELAANTDTQYF.

Details on this clone: A junction end diverges from the germline sequence, so it may reflect a read error. This chain links TRBV6-1 with TRBJ2-7, with 9 bases matching TRBD1. Germline CDR1 reads MNHNS; CDR2 reads SASEGT. The CDR3 extends over 16 amino acids. CDR3 sequence reads: CASSQASGTGTYEQYF. CDR3 nucleotide sequence: TGTGCCAGCAGTCAAGCCTCCGGGACAGGGACCTACGAGCAGTACTTC.